Presented here are 16 T cell receptor beta chains from one specimen sequenced in a study of CD8 T cells in Susac syndrome. Random hexamers served to reverse transcribe about 0.5 to 1 ug RNA. TCRdb re-derived calls from the immunoSEQ multiplex PCR reads in MiXCR, one entry per CDR3 protein. Of around 59,000 distinct CDR3 sequences in the sample, just over 90% were seen once. The sequencing input was CD8+ T cells from PBMCs. These receptors all come from a human donor in good health.

This clonotype showed up just a few times. V and J are TRBV28 and TRBJ2-7; 8 bases match TRBD1. Germline V lookup: CDR1 MDHEN, CDR2 SYDVKM. V gave up 5 bases and J gave up 0 bases; unmatched junction bases: 0. The CDR3 spans 13 residues. The CDR3 protein is CASSTGGSYEQYF. The CDR3 DNA reads TGTGCCAGCAGTACAGGGGGCTCCTACGAGCAGTACTTC.

The V call is TRBV29-1, the J call TRBJ2-7; D gene uncertain. Germline CDR1 SQVTM, CDR2 ANQGSEA. V lost 2 bases, J lost 3 bases, and 8 bases lay in between. The CDR3 sequence is 12 residues long. In DNA form, the CDR3 reads TGCAGCGTTGAACGAGGCAGCTACGAGCAGTACTTC. It translates to CSVERGSYEQYF.

The chain uses TRBV4-1 and TRBJ2-7; the D gene could be TRBD1 or TRBD2 (5 bases each). The CDR3 has 17 amino acids. Germline V lookup: CDR1 MGHRA, CDR2 YSYEKL. V was trimmed by 1 base and J by 2 bases, leaving 18 bases between them. The CDR3 sequence is CASSQVGGHPSPYEQYF. The DNA of the CDR3 is TGCGCCAGCAGCCAAGTCGGAGGACACCCCTCCCCCTACGAGCAGTACTTC.

The J gene is TRBJ2-7, the V gene TRBV28; possibly TRBD2 for D (6 bases). V lost 0 bases and J lost 2, with 17 bases in between. This CDR3 has 17 amino acids. The germline V gene has CDR1 MDHEN and CDR2 SYDVKM. CDR3 coding DNA: TGTGCCAGCAGTTTATGGGGCGTAGGACCGGGGGCCTACGAGCAGTACTTC. This encodes CASSLWGVGPGAYEQYF.

The chain recombines TRBV29-1 with TRBJ2-7; D not certain. Germline loops: CDR1 SQVTM, CDR2 ANQGSEA. The V end was cut by 3 bases, the J end by 7 bases, with 16 bases between. This CDR3 has 13 amino acids. CDR3 bases: TGCAGCGTTGAGTCGGCCACCTACGGGGAGCAGTACTTC. Its translation is CSVESATYGEQYF.

J is TRBJ1-2 and V is TRBV10-3; D not certain. The CDR3 is 14 amino acids. V gave up 0 bases and J gave up 1 base, with 6 bases separating them. CDR1 and CDR2 from the germline V gene are ENHRY and SYGVKD. The CDR3: CAISESPDNYGYTF. In DNA form, the CDR3 reads TGTGCCATCAGTGAGTCGCCAGATAACTATGGCTACACCTTC.

The chain recombines TRBV7-9 with TRBJ1-5; possible D gene TRBD1, 5 bases. CDR3 length equals 16 residues. V dropped 1 base and J dropped 0 bases, with 10 bases sitting between them. Germline V CDR1 and CDR2: SEHNR, FQNEAQ (reference sequence). The CDR3 bases are TGTGCCAGCAGCTTAGGGGACGGATCTAGCAATCAGCCCCAGCATTTT. Protein: CASSLGDGSSNQPQHF.

The chain links TRBV20-1 to TRBJ1-5, with TRBD1 identical over 10 bases. V trimming: 3 bases; J trimming: 0 bases; junction bases outside the gene matches: 20. Germline V gene lookup returns CDR1 DFQATT and CDR2 SNEGSKA (reference sequence). The CDR3 contains 21 residues. CDR3 region: CSASTLDRGHSANHSNQPQHF. CDR3 DNA sequence: TGCAGTGCTAGCACTCTAGACAGGGGGCATAGCGCTAACCATAGCAATCAGCCCCAGCATTTT.

The rearrangement uses TRBV20-1 and TRBJ2-7; the match to TRBD2 covers 9 bases. Trimming at V came to 1 base and at J to 0 bases, leaving 1 base not matched to a gene. CDR3 length: 14 residues. Germline V gene data show CDR1 as DFQATT and CDR2 as SNEGSKA (reference sequence). The CDR3 DNA sequence: TGCAGTGCTAGAGCTAGCGGGGTCTCCTACGAGCAGTACTTC. It codes for CSARASGVSYEQYF.

V gene TRBV11-2 combines with J gene TRBJ2-5; 10 positions agree with TRBD2. The V segment lost 2 bases and the J segment 4 bases; nucleotides outside the gene matches: 10. Germline lookup yields CDR1 SGHAT and CDR2 FQNNGV. This CDR3 comprises 17 residues. The CDR3, as DNA: TGTGCCAGCAGCTTAATAATCAGCGGGGGGGCCATAGAGACCCAGTACTTC. This encodes CASSLIISGGAIETQYF.

Only a few counts were recorded for this clonotype. DNA for the CDR3: TGTGCCAGCAGCCCCGGGACAGCGTCTTCCTACGAGCAGTACTTC. Translation: CASSPGTASSYEQYF. The genes are TRBV7-2 and TRBJ2-7; 7 bases agree with TRBD1. CDR3 length equals 15 residues. The V gene end was trimmed by 5 bases and the J gene end by 1 base; junction bases not matched to a gene: 8. From germline, CDR1 is SGHTA and CDR2 FQGNSA. The full variable domain, its missing parts supplied by reference TRBV7-2 and TRBJ2-7, is GAGVSQSPSNKVTEKGKDVELRCDPISGHTALYWYRQSLGQGLEFLIYFQGNSAPDKSGLPSDRFSAERTGGSVSTLTIQRTQQEDSAVYLCASSPGTASSYEQYFGPGTRLTVT.

The genes are TRBV6-1 and TRBJ1-6; D remains ambiguous. Germline V gives CDR1 MNHNS, CDR2 SASEGT. V was cut by 10 bases and J by 15 bases, with 10 bases left in between. This CDR3 is 9 amino acids long. The CDR3, as DNA: TGTGCCACAGGCGCCCTCCTCCACTTT. It is translated as CATGALLHF.

This chain links TRBV7-9 with TRBJ2-1; TRBD2 matches 7 bases. The junction had 5 bases not matched to a gene; V was cut back by 5 bases and J by 4 bases. This CDR3 has 14 amino acids. CDR1 is SEHNR, CDR2 FQNEAQ, per germline (reference sequence). The CDR3: CASSLKRDYNEQFF. The CDR3 region has the DNA TGTGCCAGCAGCCTCAAGCGGGATTACAATGAGCAGTTCTTC.

The chain combines TRBV27 with TRBJ2-3, with 7 bases identical to TRBD2. This CDR3 is built from 16 residues. V gave up 5 bases and J gave up 0 bases; unmatched junction bases: 8. Per germline, CDR1 MNHEY and CDR2 SMNVEV (reference sequence). CDR3 amino acids: CASSPLRRGSTDTQYF. The CDR3 DNA sequence: TGTGCCAGCAGTCCCCTGAGGCGGGGGAGCACAGATACGCAGTATTTT.

The genes are TRBV27 and TRBJ1-2; D unresolved. Trimming shortened V by 5 bases and J by 4 bases, and 17 bases separated the two germline ends. Germline V lookup: CDR1 MNHEY, CDR2 SMNVEV (reference sequence). CDR3 length: 15 residues. Here the CDR3 reads CASSGEAPFIYGYTF. CDR3 DNA: TGTGCCAGCAGTGGGGAGGCCCCGTTCATCTATGGCTACACCTTC.

This sequence joins TRBV6-2 or TRBV6-3 and TRBJ2-3; D remains ambiguous. Per the germline V gene, CDR1 is MNHEY and CDR2 is SVGEGT. Trimming removed 2 bases at V and 2 bases at J, with 11 bases between. The CDR3 runs to 15 residues. CDR3 sequence reads: CASSYVRAPTDTQYF. DNA for the CDR3: TGTGCCAGCAGTTACGTCCGGGCCCCCACAGATACGCAGTATTTT.